These 15 T cell receptor beta chains originate from one sample sequenced in a study of cytomegalovirus exposure and HLA in healthy donors (TCRdb year 2017). To prepare the library, the immunoSEQ multiplex PCR assay was applied. The table comes from immuneACCESS by way of TCRdb, which keeps in-frame sequences with V and J called. Part of the clones is missing from these tables; in studies checked, under half for an unresolved V gene and the rest for unknown reasons. The sample table lists about 120,000 clones, roughly 90% of them with a count of one. The ten biggest clones cover roughly 6% of the sample. Specimen: PBMCs. The receptor set was obtained from a woman under 30 in good health and CMV-seropositive.

This rearrangement joins TRBV6-5 to TRBJ1-1; D unresolved. The CDR3 contains 16 residues. Trimming removed 0 bases at V and 1 base at J, with 12 bases between. From germline, CDR1 is MNHEY and CDR2 SVGAGI. The CDR3 loop is CASSYSVLRANTEAFF. CDR3 coding DNA: TGTGCCAGCAGTTACTCGGTCCTTAGAGCGAACACTGAAGCTTTCTTT.

V usage is TRBV5-1 and J usage is TRBJ2-2; no firm D call. Germline-derived CDR1 and CDR2 are SGHRS and YFSETQ. The CDR3 length is 12 residues. V was pared by 3 bases and J by 6 bases, with 6 bases between. CDR3 DNA sequence: TGCGCCAGCAGCTCCGTTTCCGGGGAGCTGTTTTTT. Protein: CASSSVSGELFF.

The V gene is TRBV18, the J gene TRBJ2-1; TRBD1 matches at 8 bases. CDR1 KGHSH and CDR2 LQKENI come from the germline V gene. With 5 bases clipped from V and 6 bases from J, the junction kept 3 bases outside the gene matches. This CDR3 comprises 13 residues. The DNA of the CDR3 is TGTGCCAGCTCAAGCACAGGGGGCAATGAGCAGTTCTTC. Translating gives CASSSTGGNEQFF.

V gene TRBV18 combines with J gene TRBJ2-3, with 9 bases identical to TRBD2. The germline gives CDR1 KGHSH, CDR2 LQKENI. The CDR3 totals 17 residues. The ends lost 1 base at V and 2 bases at J; junction bases unmatched: 7. This CDR3 reads CASSPRVVAGVTDTQYF. CDR3 coding DNA: TGTGCCAGCTCACCACGGGTAGTAGCGGGAGTCACAGATACGCAGTATTTT.

Worth noting for this clone: Likely a read error: the CDR3 ends without its conserved phenylalanine or tryptophan. The DNA is left out, because the CDR3 cannot be placed on it with certainty; the CDR3 is given as TCRdb lists it. The gene calls are TRBV4-3 and TRBJ2-7; the table's D call, TRBD2, has no DNA check behind it. Inclusive of both ends, the CDR3 amounts to 15 amino acids. Germline assignment: CDR1 LGHNA and CDR2 YSLEER. Here the CDR3 reads CASSLSIPRLAGPPS.

The CDR3 reads CASSLGAGGFSYNEQFF. The CDR3 region has the DNA TGTGCCAGCAGCTTGGGGGCTGGGGGGTTCTCCTACAATGAGCAGTTCTTC. The chain recombines TRBV5-5 with TRBJ2-1; D is perhaps TRBD2 (6 bases). The CDR3 contains 17 residues. Between the trimmed V and J ends, which lost 0 bases and 0 bases, there was a span of 13 bases. Germline assignment: CDR1 SGHKS and CDR2 YYEKEE (reference sequence).

This clone was picked up one time. V and J are TRBV6-5 and TRBJ2-7; 9 bases align to TRBD1. The J segment lost 6 bases and the V segment lost 4 bases, leaving 4 bases of the junction unmatched. CDR1 is MNHEY and CDR2 is SVGAGI in the germline V gene. This CDR3 comprises 13 residues. The CDR3: CASSLQGAREQYF. Written as DNA, the CDR3 is TGTGCCAGCAGTTTACAGGGGGCCCGCGAGCAGTACTTC.

In DNA form, the CDR3 reads TGTGCCTGGAGTGGACTAGCGGGAGATCTAGATGAGCAGTTCTTC. This codes for CAWSGLAGDLDEQFF. The chain has TRBV30 and TRBJ2-1; TRBD2 aligns across 12 bases. The CDR3 has 15 residues. Germline V CDR1 and CDR2: GTSNPN, SVGIG (reference sequence). V dropped 1 base and J dropped 8; count of bases not matched to a gene: 6.

V usage is TRBV6-6 and J usage is TRBJ2-3; D unclear. Trimming pared 2 bases from V and 6 bases from J, leaving 9 bases between. Germline CDR1 is MNHNY and CDR2 is SVGAGI (reference sequence). The CDR3 spans 13 residues. The CDR3 loop reads CASSYQVSDTQYF. The CDR3 nucleotides read TGTGCCAGCAGTTACCAGGTTTCGGATACGCAGTATTTT.

The J gene is TRBJ1-5, the V gene TRBV5-5; TRBD1 is a possible D gene (5 bases). Trimming cost V 4 bases and J 0 bases, with 17 bases left between them. The CDR3 extends over 17 amino acids. CDR1 is SGHKS, CDR2 YYEKEE, per germline (reference sequence). CDR3 nucleotides: TGTGCCAGCAGCCCCAGGACAAGAACTTATAGCAATCAGCCCCAGCATTTT. Its protein product is CASSPRTRTYSNQPQHF.

For this clone: One end of the junction is discordant with germline, which a read error may explain. The chain combines TRBV7-7 with TRBJ1-2; 8 bases align to TRBD1. Germline CDR1 is SSHAT and CDR2 is FNYEAQ (reference sequence). The CDR3 extends over 15 amino acids. The CDR3 DNA reads as TGTGCTAGCAGATACCCGGGACAGGAAACCTATGGCTACACCTTC. This gives the protein CASRYPGQETYGYTF.

This clone was picked up one time. The V gene is TRBV5-4, the J gene TRBJ2-1; 9 nucleotides agree with TRBD1. The CDR3 has 14 amino acids. Germline loops: CDR1 SGHNT, CDR2 YYREEE (reference sequence). The V and J ends lost 4 bases and 9 bases, in that order; junction bases with no gene match: 8. Here the CDR3 DNA reads TGTGCCAGCAGCGCCGGGACAGGGATCGGTGAGCAGTTCTTC. This gives the protein CASSAGTGIGEQFF.

The chain is built from TRBV10-3 and TRBJ1-2, with 9 bases that match TRBD1. Germline assignment: CDR1 ENHRY and CDR2 SYGVKD. The trim removed 5 bases at V and 5 bases at J, leaving 12 bases unmatched. This CDR3 is 16 amino acids long. Here the CDR3 reads CAISSTDTDRGYGYTF. CDR3 nucleotide sequence: TGTGCCATCAGTTCAACGGATACGGACAGGGGATATGGCTACACCTTC.

This clone came up a few times. The V and J genes are TRBV6-5 and TRBJ1-2, with D possibly being TRBD1 (5 bases). This CDR3 contains 15 residues. V shed 0 bases and J shed 5 bases, with 13 bases lying between them. The germline V gene has CDR1 MNHEY and CDR2 SVGAGI. The CDR3 sequence is CASSYSAGDRYGYTF. In DNA form, the CDR3 reads TGTGCCAGCAGTTACTCTGCGGGGGATCGGTATGGCTACACCTTC.

J is TRBJ1-5 and V is TRBV15, with D perhaps matching TRBD1 (5 bases). The CDR3 contains 13 residues. Germline CDR1 reads LNHNV; CDR2 reads YYDKDF (reference sequence). Trimming took 0 bases from V and 10 from J, leaving 10 bases between them. CDR3 region: CATSRDGQGPQHF. The CDR3 DNA is TGTGCCACCAGCAGAGATGGTCAGGGTCCCCAGCATTTT.